The 2 T cell receptor beta chains listed next were all sequenced from one sample in a study of radiation and T cells in renal cell carcinoma. Stated time point: baseline pretreatment blood. Documented treatment: 15 Gy SBRT to primary tumor, nephrectomy 4 weeks later. TCRdb's copy holds only in-frame clones and misses some; the assay was immunoSEQ multiplex PCR. The sample carries 40,000 to 60,000 clones, approximately 80% recorded once. Sequences were derived from blood, sampled from a patient whose treatment included radiotherapy and nephrectomy. These TCRs come from a woman between 65 and 79 years old with renal cell carcinoma.

The V gene is TRBV27, the J gene TRBJ2-2, with 7 bases identical to TRBD2. The CDR3 length is 18 residues. Germline loops: CDR1 MNHEY, CDR2 SMNVEV (reference sequence). V lost 3 bases and J lost 0; bases outside the gene matches: 10. For the CDR3, the DNA is TGTGCCAGCAGTTTTAGCGGCGCACTAGCGTCGAACACCGGGGAGCTGTTTTTT. Its translation: CASSFSGALASNTGELFF.

This clone was seen only a few times. The chain combines TRBV4-3 with TRBJ1-1; the D is unclear. V was pared by 3 bases and J by 5 bases, with 10 bases between. The CDR3 runs to 13 residues. CDR1 LGHNA and CDR2 YSLEER come from the germline V gene. The CDR3 nucleotides read TGCGCCAGCAGCCACGGAGTTAGGACTGAAGCTTTCTTT. Protein sequence: CASSHGVRTEAFF.